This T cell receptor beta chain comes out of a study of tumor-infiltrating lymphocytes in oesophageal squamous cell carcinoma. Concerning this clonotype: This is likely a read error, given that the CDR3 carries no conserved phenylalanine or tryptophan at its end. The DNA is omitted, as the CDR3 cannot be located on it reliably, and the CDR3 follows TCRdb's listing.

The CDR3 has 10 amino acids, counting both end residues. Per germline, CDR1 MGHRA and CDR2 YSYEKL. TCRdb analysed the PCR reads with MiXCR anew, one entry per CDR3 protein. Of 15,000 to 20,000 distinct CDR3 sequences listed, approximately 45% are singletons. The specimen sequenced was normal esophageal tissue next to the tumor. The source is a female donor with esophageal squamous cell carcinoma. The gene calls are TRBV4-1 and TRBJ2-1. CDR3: CASSQDLERP.